A single sample gave rise to the 14 T cell receptor beta chains below, sequenced in a study of T-cell memory formation after mild COVID-19. TCRdb re-analysed the 5' RACE reads in MiXCR, keeping a single row per CDR3 protein. Altogether roughly 600,000 distinct CDR3 sequences are present, approximately 19% being singletons, with the ten largest covering more than 10%. Input material: PBMCs or a T cell subset sorted from them (not recorded which). All receptors derive from an adult woman who had mild COVID-19 (a few samples of this study predate the infection). Cell type and time point are not known.

This clonotype was observed a handful of times. The chain links TRBV3-1 to TRBJ2-1; D is perhaps TRBD1 (6 bases). This CDR3 comprises 13 residues. Germline loops: CDR1 LGHDT, CDR2 YNNKEL (reference sequence). The V gene lost 4 bases and the J gene lost 9 bases, with 13 bases spanning the gap. In DNA, the CDR3 is TGTGCCAGCAGCCCAGACCAGGGGAGTGAGCAGTTCTTC. Amino acids: CASSPDQGSEQFF.

This clonotype was observed a handful of times. The chain has TRBV7-2 and TRBJ2-2; maybe TRBD2 (7 bases). The CDR3 has 15 amino acids. Germline V gene lookup returns CDR1 SGHTA and CDR2 FQGNSA. V lost 5 bases and J lost 4, with 14 bases in between. This CDR3 is CASSGGGPGTGELFF. The CDR3 DNA sequence: TGTGCCAGCAGCGGCGGGGGCCCGGGCACCGGGGAGCTGTTTTTT.

The genes are TRBV5-5 and TRBJ2-1, with 7 bases that match TRBD1. The CDR3 is 16 residues long. Germline trimming cut 2 bases from V and 6 bases from J; bases unmatched to any gene: 11. The germline V gene has CDR1 SGHKS and CDR2 YYEKEE (reference sequence). The CDR3 region has the DNA TGTGCCAGCAGCTTTAGACAGGGATGGACGGGCAATGAGCAGTTCTTC. It specifies CASSFRQGWTGNEQFF. The variable domain in full, with the rest retrieved from reference TRBV5-5 and TRBJ2-1, is DAGVTQSPTHLIKTRGQQVTLRCSPISGHKSVSWYQQVLGQGPQFIFQYYEKEERGRGNFPDRFSARQFPNYSSELNVNALLLGDSALYLCASSFRQGWTGNEQFFGPGTRLTVL.

This clonotype was seen more than once but under ten times. The gene calls are TRBV9 and TRBJ2-7; D might be TRBD2 (7 bases). Trimming removed 0 bases at V and 2 bases at J, with 12 bases between. Germline CDR1 is SGDLS and CDR2 is YYNGEE. The length of the CDR3 is 15 residues. The CDR3 DNA sequence: TGTGCCAGCAGCGTAGGGGGGGGCCAGACCTACGAGCAGTACTTC. Its translation: CASSVGGGQTYEQYF.

This clonotype was seen a few times. This chain connects TRBV7-3 to TRBJ2-1, with TRBD2 matching over 10 bases. Germline V gene data show CDR1 as SGHTA and CDR2 as FQGTGA. J gave up 4 bases and V 5 bases, and 8 bases lay outside the gene matches. CDR3 length: 16 residues. The CDR3 sequence is CASSPTSGVQYNEQFF. CDR3 DNA: TGTGCCAGCAGCCCTACTAGCGGGGTTCAATACAATGAGCAGTTCTTC.

This clonotype was seen at least ten times. CDR3 sequence: CASSLSAGTYEQYF. Here the CDR3 DNA reads TGCGCCAGCAGCCTCTCGGCAGGTACCTACGAGCAGTACTTC. The chain recombines TRBV5-1 with TRBJ2-7; D is unclear. Trimming removed 4 bases at V and 2 bases at J, with 13 bases between. From germline, CDR1 is SGHRS and CDR2 YFSETQ. The CDR3 extends over 14 amino acids.

The chain couples TRBV5-1 to TRBJ1-2, with D perhaps TRBD1 (5 bases). Germline values: CDR1 SGHRS, CDR2 YFSETQ. The CDR3 covers 15 residues. V lost 7 bases and J 0 bases, leaving 16 bases between the germline ends. DNA for the CDR3: TGCGCCAGCCGGCGGGGGTATCAACCTAACTATGGCTACACCTTC. It codes for CASRRGYQPNYGYTF. Full variable domain (outside the CDR3, taken from reference TRBV5-1 and TRBJ1-2): KAGVTQTPRYLIKTRGQQVTLSCSPISGHRSVSWYQQTPGQGLQFLFEYFSETQRNKGNFPGRFSGRQFSNSRSEMNVSTLELGDSALYLCASRRGYQPNYGYTFGSGTRLTVV.

This chain joins TRBV24-1 and TRBJ1-5, with 7 bases that match TRBD1. The V and J ends lost 3 bases and 13 bases, in that order; junction bases with no gene match: 11. This CDR3 contains 14 residues. Germline loops: CDR1 KGHDR, CDR2 SFDVKD. CDR3 loop: CATSDPGTQGSQHF. In DNA form, the CDR3 reads TGTGCCACCAGTGATCCGGGGACACAGGGGTCACAGCATTTT.

The chain combines TRBV15 with TRBJ2-4; unclear D gene. CDR1 and CDR2 from the germline V gene are LNHNV and YYDKDF (reference sequence). The CDR3 spans 15 residues. The V end lost 0 bases, the J end lost 8 bases, and 14 bases lay between the germline ends. The CDR3 region is CATSRDPTPKDIQYF. In DNA form, the CDR3 reads TGTGCCACCAGCAGAGACCCCACGCCGAAGGACATTCAGTACTTC. Full variable domain (remainder filled in from reference TRBV15 and TRBJ2-4): DAMVIQNPRYQVTQFGKPVTLSCSQTLNHNVMYWYQQKSSQAPKLLFHYYDKDFNNEADTPDNFQSRRPNTSFCFLDIRSPGLGDTAMYLCATSRDPTPKDIQYFGAGTRLSVL.

There are a few counts of this clonotype. The chain combines TRBV7-3 with TRBJ2-1; 9 nucleotides line up with TRBD2. The CDR3 is 16 amino acids. The germline CDR1 and CDR2 sequences are SGHTA and FQGTGA. V shed 6 bases, J shed 3 bases, and the junction held 9 bases outside the gene matches. The CDR3 nucleotides are TGTGCCAGCAGTTTGATAGCGGGGGCGAACTACAATGAGCAGTTCTTC. Translating gives CASSLIAGANYNEQFF.

J is TRBJ1-5 and V is TRBV9, with a tentative D call TRBD1 (6 bases). Germline V CDR1 and CDR2: SGDLS, YYNGEE. The CDR3 totals 16 residues. V was trimmed by 3 bases and J by 0 bases, leaving 13 bases between them. Written as DNA, the CDR3 is TGTGCCAGCAGCGGTCGACAGGTGAATAGCAATCAGCCCCAGCATTTT. Protein product: CASSGRQVNSNQPQHF.

There are a few counts of this clonotype. The chain has TRBV9 and TRBJ1-3; D is unresolved. CDR1 and CDR2 (germline): SGDLS, YYNGEE. The length of the CDR3 is 13 residues. The V and J ends lost 0 bases and 1 base respectively, with 2 bases between them. The DNA of the CDR3 is TGTGCCAGCAGCGTAGCATCTGGAAACACCATATATTTT. Translated: CASSVASGNTIYF.

The chain combines TRBV19 with TRBJ2-3; possibly TRBD1 or TRBD2 for D (5 bases each). Germline-derived CDR1 and CDR2 are LNHDA and SQIVND (reference sequence). V was trimmed by 3 bases and J by 6 bases, leaving 16 bases between them. The CDR3 covers 15 residues. CDR3 DNA: TGTGCCAGTAGTATTGGATTTGGGGGAGTGGATACGCAGTATTTT. Amino acids: CASSIGFGGVDTQYF.

This sequence joins TRBV6-5 and TRBJ2-3, with a tentative D call TRBD1 (5 bases). The CDR3 covers 13 residues. V lost 5 bases, J lost 6 bases, and 12 bases lay in between. Per the germline V gene, CDR1 is MNHEY and CDR2 is SVGAGI. The CDR3 loop reads CASSHGRADTQYF. The CDR3, as DNA: TGTGCCAGCAGTCACGGCAGGGCGGATACGCAGTATTTT.